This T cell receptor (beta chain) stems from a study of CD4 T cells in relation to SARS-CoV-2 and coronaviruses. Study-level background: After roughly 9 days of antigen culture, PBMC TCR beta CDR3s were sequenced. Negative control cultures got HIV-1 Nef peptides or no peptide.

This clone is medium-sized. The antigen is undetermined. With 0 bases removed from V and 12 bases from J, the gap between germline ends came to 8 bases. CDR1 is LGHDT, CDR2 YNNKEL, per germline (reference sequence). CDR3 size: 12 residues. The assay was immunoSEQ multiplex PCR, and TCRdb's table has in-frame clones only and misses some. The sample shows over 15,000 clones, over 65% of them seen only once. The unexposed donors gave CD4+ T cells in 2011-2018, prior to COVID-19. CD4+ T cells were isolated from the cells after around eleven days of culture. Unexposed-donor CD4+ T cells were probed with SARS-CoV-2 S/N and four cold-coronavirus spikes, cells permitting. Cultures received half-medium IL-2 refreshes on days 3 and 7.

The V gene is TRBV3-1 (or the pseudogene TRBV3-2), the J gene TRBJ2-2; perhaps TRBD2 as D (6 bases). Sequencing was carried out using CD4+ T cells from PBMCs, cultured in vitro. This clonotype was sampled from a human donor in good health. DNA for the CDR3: TGTGCCAGCAGCCAAGAGGGGAGGAAGCTGTTTTTT. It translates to CASSQEGRKLFF.